Only one count was recorded for the clone carrying this TCR beta chain. This record belongs to a study of blood T cell repertoires in COVID-19. Study-wide context: Acute and convalescent COVID-19 specimens originated in the United States, Italy and Spain. PBMCs, B-cell-depleted T cells, or T cells provided the cDNA or gDNA that made up the material.

Methods used by the authors: Using reference gene primer amplification, nucleated cell counts were estimated. Assay used: immunoSEQ multiplex PCR; TCRdb lists only in-frame clones, some missing. From that table come the V and J calls and clone size; the DNA was used to work out D and trimming. In the table there are 200,000 to 250,000 clones, around 82% of which are singletons. Material: PBMCs or T cells enriched from blood (not recorded which). The clonotype comes from a woman aged 40 to 50 with acute COVID-19.

The chain's CDR3 is CASSLGTGKETQYF. Written as DNA, the CDR3 is TGTGCCAGCAGTTTAGGGACAGGGAAAGAGACCCAGTACTTC. V gene TRBV28 combines with J gene TRBJ2-5; 9 bases align to TRBD1. The CDR3 extends over 14 amino acids. Germline CDR1 MDHEN, CDR2 SYDVKM. V was pared by 2 bases and J by 3 bases, with 1 base of the junction left unmatched.